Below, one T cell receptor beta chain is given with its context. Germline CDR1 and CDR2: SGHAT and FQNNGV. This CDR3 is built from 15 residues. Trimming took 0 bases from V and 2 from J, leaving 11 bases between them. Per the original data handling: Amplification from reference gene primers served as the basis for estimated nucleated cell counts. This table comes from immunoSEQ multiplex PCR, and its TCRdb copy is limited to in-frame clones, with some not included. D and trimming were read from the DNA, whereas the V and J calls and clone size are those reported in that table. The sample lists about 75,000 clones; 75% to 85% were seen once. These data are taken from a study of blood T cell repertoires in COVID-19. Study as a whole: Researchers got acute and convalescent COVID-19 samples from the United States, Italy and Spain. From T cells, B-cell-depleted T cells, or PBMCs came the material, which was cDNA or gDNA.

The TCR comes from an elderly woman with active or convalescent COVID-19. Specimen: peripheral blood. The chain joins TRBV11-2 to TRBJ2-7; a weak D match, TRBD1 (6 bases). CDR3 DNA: TGTGCCAGCAGCTTAGACCCAGGGGCGACCTACGAGCAGTACTTC. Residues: CASSLDPGATYEQYF.